This T cell receptor (beta chain) was recorded in a study of beta chain features in type 1 diabetes. The overall study: Patients did not differ from healthy donors in age, gender or cell yield. Study outcomes and limitations: A pattern of fewer insertions and more deletions at VDJ junctions was seen in type 1 diabetes patients. Among all four CD4+ subsets, Type 1 diabetes patients had TCRB CDR3s that were moderately but significantly shorter.

The V and J ends lost 4 bases and 2 bases, in that order; junction bases with no gene match: 7. The CDR3 is 15 residues long. Germline values: CDR1 SGHRS, CDR2 YFSETQ. Isolated RNA was reverse transcribed in full, so expressed TCRB transcripts were sequenced. Data came from immunoSEQ multiplex PCR; TCRdb stores just in-frame clones and leaves some out. The data show hundreds of thousands of clones, over 12% seen once. This clone was detected a few times. The antigen is not known. This sequence originates from a man aged 18 to 29 with type 1 diabetes. The specimen was naive CD4+ T cells from blood. The V call is TRBV5-1, the J call TRBJ2-3; 7 bases agree with TRBD1. CDR3: CASSPGTASTDTQYF. The CDR3 nucleotides are TGCGCCAGCAGCCCAGGGACAGCTTCCACAGATACGCAGTATTTT.